This T cell receptor (beta chain) was captured in a study of identical twins. Trimming shortened V by 2 bases and J by 6 bases, and 15 bases separated the two germline ends. The CDR3 spans 15 residues. The germline gives CDR1 SGHRS, CDR2 YFSETQ. TCRdb independently ran MiXCR on the 5' RACE reads; one entry per CDR3 protein. The profile shows hundreds of thousands of distinct CDR3 sequences, roughly 6% of them singletons. This TCR derives from a man aged 18 to 35 in good health. The sample taken for sequencing was naive T cells sorted from blood. The chain is built from TRBV5-1 and TRBJ2-1; D gene ambiguous. The CDR3 is CASSFAVVGPNEQFF. The DNA of the CDR3 is TGCGCCAGCAGCTTCGCAGTTGTTGGCCCCAATGAGCAGTTCTTC.